One and the same sample provided the 12 T cell receptor beta chains below, sequenced in a study of T cells in Graves' hyperthyroidism and ophthalmopathy (dated by TCRdb to between 2018 and 2020). The library was built by means of multiplex PCR. Sequencing was carried out with an Illumina HiSeq 2000. Amplification of TCR beta CDR3 regions was carried out from RNA transcripts. The TCR CDR3 was subjected to a first round of RT-PCR using the HTBI primer set and the Qiagen OneStep RT-PCR kit. The public reads were run again by TCRdb, first through fastp at Q25 and then through MiXCR, and only productive beta chains were kept. CDR3 protein sequences are deduplicated, and each keeps its most common genes and DNA. The sample data list 400,000 or so distinct CDR3 sequences, and roughly 15% of these were observed just once. Jointly, the top ten make up 15% to 20% of the sample. Sequenced: blood. The receptors stem from a woman aged 30 to 39 with Graves' ophthalmopathy.

In its sample, this clonotype was seen many times. Here the CDR3 DNA reads TGTGCCAGCAGCTTAAACCCCGGCGGTCATGGCTACACCTTC. It translates to CASSLNPGGHGYTF. The rearrangement uses TRBV7-3 and TRBJ1-2, with D hard to call. The V and J ends lost 1 base and 6 bases respectively, with 12 bases between them. Germline V gives CDR1 SGHTA, CDR2 FQGTGA. This CDR3 is 14 amino acids long.

There are a few counts of this clonotype. The chain has TRBV20-1 and TRBJ2-3; tentative D call: TRBD2 (6 bases). With 5 bases removed from V and 10 bases from J, the gap between germline ends came to 28 bases. This CDR3 spans 16 amino acids. Germline loops: CDR1 DFQATT, CDR2 SNEGSKA (reference sequence). The CDR3 reads CSADLNLRDLLDSQYF. The CDR3 DNA follows: TGCAGTGCTGACTTGAATCTCCGGGACTTACTCGATTCGCAGTATTTT.

This clonotype was observed many times. The chain is built from TRBV11-2 and TRBJ2-1; 11 nucleotides align to TRBD2. Germline loops: CDR1 SGHAT, CDR2 FQNNGV. This CDR3 region has 18 residues. V gave up 1 base and J gave up 6 bases; unmatched junction bases: 11. The CDR3: CASSLGISGGAGGNEQFF. The CDR3 DNA follows: TGTGCCAGCAGCTTAGGGATTAGCGGGGGGGCCGGCGGCAATGAGCAGTTCTTC. Combining the CDR3 with reference TRBV11-2 and TRBJ2-1 gives the whole variable domain EAGVAQSPRYKIIEKRQSVAFWCNPISGHATLYWYQQILGQGPKLLIQFQNNGVVDDSQLPKDRFSAERLKGVDSTLKIQPAKLEDSAVYLCASSLGISGGAGGNEQFFGPGTRLTVL.

This clonotype occurred many times. J is TRBJ1-1 and V is TRBV2; 12 bases align to TRBD1. The CDR3 is made up of 15 amino acids. CDR1 and CDR2 (germline): SNHLY, FYNNEI. With 8 bases clipped from V and 6 bases from J, the junction kept 10 bases outside the gene matches. In DNA, the CDR3 is TGTGCCAGCCGCTGGGACAGGGGGCGCGGGGCTGAAGCTTTCTTT. Translated: CASRWDRGRGAEAFF.

About this clonotype itself: Given a much more abundant clone one base away, this may be a read error. The J gene is TRBJ2-7, the V gene TRBV9, with D perhaps TRBD1 (6 bases). CDR1 and CDR2 from the germline V gene are SGDLS and YYNGEE. Trimming took off 0 bases at V and 2 bases at J, with 9 bases between the two ends. CDR3 length: 14 amino acids. The CDR3 sequence: CASSVGQVAYEQYF. CDR3 coding DNA: TGTGCCAGCAGCGTAGGACAGGTGGCCTACGAGCAGTACTTC. The full variable domain, its missing parts supplied by reference TRBV9 and TRBJ2-7, is DSGVTQTPKHLITATGQRVTLRCSPRSGDLSVYWYQQSLDQGLQFLIQYYNGEERAKGNILERFSAQQFPDLHSELNLSSLELGDSALYFCASSVGQVAYEQYFGPGTRLTVT.

The gene calls are TRBV7-2 and TRBJ2-1, with 8 bases that match TRBD1. Germline V gene data show CDR1 as SGHTA and CDR2 as FQGNSA. V trimming: 2 bases; J trimming: 2 bases; junction bases outside the gene matches: 11. CDR3 size: 18 residues. Here the CDR3 reads CASSLSGQGAVAYNEQFF. For the CDR3, the DNA is TGTGCCAGCAGCTTATCCGGCCAGGGGGCGGTGGCCTACAATGAGCAGTTCTTC.

As regards this clonotype: A read error may explain this, as a much larger clone is one base away. The V and J genes are TRBV5-5 and TRBJ2-5, with D unresolved. Per the germline V gene, CDR1 is SGHKS and CDR2 is YYEKEE (reference sequence). CDR3 length: 15 residues. The CDR3 is CASGLSPQSIETQYF. The DNA of the CDR3 is TGTGCCAGCGGCTTGTCTCCACAGAGTATAGAGACCCAGTACTTC.

A few counts support this clonotype. The chain recombines TRBV14 with TRBJ1-2; D remains ambiguous. The V end lost 0 bases, the J end lost 8 bases, and 16 bases lay between the germline ends. In germline, CDR1 is SGHDN, CDR2 FVKESK. The CDR3 is 15 amino acids. The CDR3 reads CASSQDRQAVRGYTF. The CDR3 nucleotides read TGTGCCAGCAGCCAAGATCGTCAGGCCGTGAGGGGCTACACCTTC. The variable domain in full, completed from reference TRBV14 and TRBJ1-2, reads EAGVTQFPSHSVIEKGQTVTLRCDPISGHDNLYWYRRVMGKEIKFLLHFVKESKQDESGMPNNRFLAERTGGTYSTLKVQPAELEDSGVYFCASSQDRQAVRGYTFGSGTRLTVV.

V and J are TRBV29-1 and TRBJ1-2; a weak D match, TRBD1 (6 bases). Looked up from germline, CDR1 is SQVTM and CDR2 is ANQGSEA. The CDR3 consists of 13 residues. Deletions cut 1 base from V and 8 bases from J, with 14 bases between. CDR3 protein: CSVEAGAVDGYTF. DNA of the CDR3: TGCAGCGTTGAAGCGGGGGCGGTGGACGGCTACACCTTC.

This clonotype has at least ten counts. This chain joins TRBV7-9 and TRBJ2-7; TRBD1 matches 7 bases. Germline V CDR1 and CDR2: SEHNR, FQNEAQ (reference sequence). The CDR3 loop spans 14 amino acids. V lost 1 base and J lost 2; bases outside the gene matches: 2. The CDR3 spells CASSLVGQTYEQYF. Written as DNA, the CDR3 is TGTGCCAGCAGCTTAGTGGGACAGACCTACGAGCAGTACTTC.

This clonotype was detected many times. The chain uses TRBV10-3 and TRBJ2-3; 11 bases line up with TRBD2. CDR3 length: 16 amino acids. The ends lost 4 bases at V and 6 bases at J; junction bases unmatched: 9. Germline assignment: CDR1 ENHRY and CDR2 SYGVKD. The CDR3 loop is CAISAVTSGAGDTQYF. CDR3 in DNA: TGTGCCATCAGTGCTGTGACTAGCGGGGCGGGGGATACGCAGTATTTT.

This clonotype was detected ten times or more. CDR3 in DNA: TGTGCCTGGAGTGGCCAGCCCCAGCATTTT. This codes for CAWSGQPQHF. V is TRBV30 and J is TRBJ1-5; D remains ambiguous. The CDR3 runs to 10 residues. With 1 base removed from V and 7 bases from J, the gap between germline ends came to 2 bases. The germline V gene has CDR1 GTSNPN and CDR2 SVGIG (reference sequence).